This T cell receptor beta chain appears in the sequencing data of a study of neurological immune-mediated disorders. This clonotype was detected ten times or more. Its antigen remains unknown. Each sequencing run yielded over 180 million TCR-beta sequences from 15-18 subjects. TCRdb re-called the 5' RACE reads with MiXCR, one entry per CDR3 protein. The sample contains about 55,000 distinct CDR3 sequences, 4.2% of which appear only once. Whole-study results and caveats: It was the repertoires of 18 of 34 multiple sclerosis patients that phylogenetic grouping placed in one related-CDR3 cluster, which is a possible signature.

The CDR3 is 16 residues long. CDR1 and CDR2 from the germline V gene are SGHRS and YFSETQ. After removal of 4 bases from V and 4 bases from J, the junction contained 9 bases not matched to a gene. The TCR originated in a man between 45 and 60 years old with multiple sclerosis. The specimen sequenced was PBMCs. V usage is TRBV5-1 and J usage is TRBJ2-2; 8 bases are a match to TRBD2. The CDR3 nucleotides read TGCGCCAGCAGCCCCGGCAGGGCGGGGGGCACCGGGGAGCTGTTTTTT. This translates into CASSPGRAGGTGELFF.